This entry lists 28 T cell receptor beta chains sequenced from one sample in a study of graft-versus-host responses after intestinal transplantation. Libraries were prepared by immunoSEQ multiplex PCR; TCRdb keeps only in-frame clonotypes and omits some of them. The sample lists 5,000 or so clones, roughly 30% seen once, with 5.4% in the top ten. The sample consisted of alloreactive CD4+ T cells from a mixed lymphocyte reaction culture, taken before transplantation. Subset here: CFSE-low proliferating T cells sorted from roughly six-day pre-transplant mixed lymphocyte reaction (GvH or HvG direction). Source of these receptors: a human patient who was an organ donor for intestinal transplantation.

Judged by abundance, this clone is medium-sized. V and J are TRBV10-1 and TRBJ2-7, with 9 bases matching TRBD1. Per germline, CDR1 WNHNN and CDR2 SYGVQD (reference sequence). Unmatched junction bases numbered 4, after V lost 11 bases and J lost 2 bases. The CDR3 extends over 12 amino acids. The CDR3 is CARRTGAYEQYF. For the CDR3, the DNA is TGCGCCCGACGGACAGGGGCCTACGAGCAGTACTTC.

As to this clone: This may arise from a read error, as a much more abundant clone is one base away. In nucleotides, the CDR3 is TGTGCCAGCAGCTTTCCGGGGGCCCTACAGTACTTC. Its protein is CASSFPGALQYF. The chain is built from TRBV7-2 and TRBJ2-7, with D perhaps assigned TRBD1 or TRBD2 (6 bases each). Per the germline V gene, CDR1 is SGHTA and CDR2 is FQGNSA. The germline V and J ends were trimmed by 3 bases and 10 bases, with 13 bases remaining between them. The CDR3 contains 12 residues.

For this clone: A far larger clone is just one base off, so this is likely a read error. V usage is TRBV5-1 and J usage is TRBJ2-3; D is perhaps TRBD2 (6 bases). The ends were cut back, 3 bases at V and 3 bases at J, with 17 bases in the middle. Per the germline V gene, CDR1 is SGHRS and CDR2 is YFSETQ. The CDR3 consists of 16 residues. CDR3 DNA sequence: TGCGCCAGCAGCTCCTACAGAGGGGCGGGAACAGATACGCAGTATTTT. Its protein product is CASSSYRGAGTDTQYF.

This chain connects TRBV18 to TRBJ1-2; TRBD1 is a possible D gene (5 bases). Germline values: CDR1 KGHSH, CDR2 LQKENI. The ends were cut back, 3 bases at V and 2 bases at J, with 10 bases in the middle. The CDR3 is 14 amino acids. CDR3 protein: CASSPLGGNYGYTF. The DNA for the CDR3 is TGTGCCAGCTCACCGCTCGGGGGAAACTATGGCTACACCTTC.

The sample holds a few counts of this clone. The CDR3 coding sequence is TGCGCCAGCAGCCATGGTTTGAGGGGCACAGATACGCAGTATTTT. Amino acid sequence: CASSHGLRGTDTQYF. The chain is built from TRBV5-1 and TRBJ2-3, with D tentatively TRBD2 (5 bases). CDR3 length: 15 amino acids. Per the germline V gene, CDR1 is SGHRS and CDR2 is YFSETQ. Trimming pared 4 bases from V and 1 base from J, leaving 13 bases between.

The V gene is TRBV7-9, the J gene TRBJ1-4; 10 bases map to TRBD1. Germline V gene lookup returns CDR1 SEHNR and CDR2 FQNEAQ (reference sequence). The CDR3 is made up of 15 amino acids. After removal of 0 bases from V and 8 bases from J, the junction contained 3 bases not matched to a gene. The CDR3 here is CASSLATGGEEKLFF. DNA for the CDR3: TGTGCCAGCAGCTTAGCGACAGGGGGCGAGGAAAAACTGTTTTTT.

This clone has a handful of counts. The rearrangement links TRBV6-6 to TRBJ2-7, with TRBD2 matching 10 bases. V gave up 1 base and J gave up 6 bases; unmatched junction bases: 6. Per the germline V gene, CDR1 is MNHNY and CDR2 is SVGAGI (reference sequence). The CDR3 contains 15 residues. CDR3 amino acids: CASSYLSLAGVEQYF. As DNA, the CDR3 is TGTGCCAGCAGTTACTTGTCCCTAGCGGGAGTCGAGCAGTACTTC.

The chain joins TRBV19 to TRBJ1-2; 7 positions match TRBD1. The germline CDR1 and CDR2 sequences are LNHDA and SQIVND (reference sequence). The V segment lost 6 bases and the J segment 3 bases; nucleotides outside the gene matches: 1. The CDR3 covers 12 residues. For the CDR3, the DNA is TGTGCCAGTAGGGACAGGTACTATGGCTACACCTTC. It translates to CASRDRYYGYTF.

The V gene is TRBV7-9, the J gene TRBJ2-7, with D possibly TRBD2 on 6 matching bases. Germline CDR1 and CDR2: SEHNR and FQNEAQ (reference sequence). The CDR3 is 14 residues long. V shed 3 bases and J shed 4 bases, with 13 bases lying between them. The CDR3 here is CASSFGGNPYEQYF. DNA for the CDR3: TGTGCCAGCAGCTTTGGGGGGAACCCTTACGAGCAGTACTTC.

This clone came up a few times. J is TRBJ2-3 and V is TRBV5-1; TRBD2 aligns across 7 bases. Germline lookup yields CDR1 SGHRS and CDR2 YFSETQ. Trimming at V came to 0 bases and at J to 6 bases, leaving 4 bases not matched to a gene. This CDR3 is built from 14 residues. The CDR3 region is CASSLAWREDTQYF. The CDR3 DNA reads TGCGCCAGCAGCTTGGCCTGGCGGGAGGATACGCAGTATTTT.

This clone was detected only once. This chain links TRBV27 with TRBJ1-2, with TRBD1 matching 8 bases. CDR3 size: 18 residues. The trim removed 3 bases at V and 1 base at J, leaving 13 bases unmatched. Germline V lookup: CDR1 MNHEY, CDR2 SMNVEV (reference sequence). DNA for the CDR3: TGTGCCAGCAGTTTCGCTCGACAGGGGCGGACCCTTAACTATGGCTACACCTTC. Amino acid sequence: CASSFARQGRTLNYGYTF.

The chain combines TRBV11-2 with TRBJ2-3; 10 bases match TRBD2. After removal of 1 base from V and 4 bases from J, the junction contained 11 bases not matched to a gene. The CDR3 has 18 amino acids. Germline V gene data show CDR1 as SGHAT and CDR2 as FQNNGV. CDR3: CASSLGGRLAGASDTQYF. CDR3 bases: TGTGCCAGCAGCTTAGGGGGAAGGCTAGCGGGAGCGTCAGATACGCAGTATTTT.

The chain couples TRBV29-1 to TRBJ2-7; 7 nucleotides match TRBD1. The germline CDR1 and CDR2 sequences are SQVTM and ANQGSEA. CDR3 length: 13 amino acids. Trimming cost V 5 bases and J 3 bases; bases outside gene matches: 7. The CDR3 loop reads CSVSGGAHYEQYF. The CDR3 region has the DNA TGCAGCGTTTCAGGGGGTGCGCACTACGAGCAGTACTTC.

This clone was counted only a few times. The same CDR3 is also encoded by other DNA sequences in this sample. CDR3 coding DNA: TGTGCCTGGAGTCGACAACAGGGGGCGGGCACCGGGGAGCTGTTTTTT. Residues: CAWSRQQGAGTGELFF. The chain uses TRBV30 and TRBJ2-2, with 9 bases matching TRBD1. With V trimmed by 2 bases and J by 4 bases, 8 bases remained unmatched. The CDR3 length is 16 residues. Germline CDR1 GTSNPN, CDR2 SVGIG (reference sequence).

A few counts support this clone. The chain joins TRBV7-9 to TRBJ1-3; tentatively, D is TRBD1 (5 bases). With 0 bases removed from V and 0 bases from J, the gap between germline ends came to 9 bases. The CDR3 is made up of 16 amino acids. CDR1 SEHNR and CDR2 FQNEAQ come from the germline V gene (reference sequence). For the CDR3, the DNA is TGTGCCAGCAGCTTAGCGGGGAGGGGCTCTGGAAACACCATATATTTT. It is translated as CASSLAGRGSGNTIYF.

This clone was observed a handful of times. This chain connects TRBV11-3 to TRBJ2-1, with TRBD1 matching 11 bases. The germline gives CDR1 SGHNT, CDR2 YENEEA. The CDR3 length is 16 residues. The trim removed 3 bases at V and 4 bases at J, leaving 5 bases unmatched. CDR3 sequence reads: CASSLFRDRGYNEQFF. The CDR3, as DNA: TGTGCCAGCAGCTTGTTCCGGGACAGGGGGTACAATGAGCAGTTCTTC. Drawing the rest from reference TRBV11-3 and TRBJ2-1, the complete variable domain is EAGVVQSPRYKIIEKKQPVAFWCNPISGHNTLYWYLQNLGQGPELLIRYENEEAVDDSQLPKDRFSAERLKGVDSTLKIQPAELGDSAVYLCASSLFRDRGYNEQFFGPGTRLTVL.

The chain is built from TRBV6-1 and TRBJ1-2; a weak D match, TRBD1 (6 bases). The V gene's germline CDR1 is MNHNS and CDR2 SASEGT. The CDR3 length is 13 residues. The V end was cut by 7 bases, the J end by 4 bases, with 13 bases between. CDR3 DNA: TGTGCCAGCACAACGACAGGCCTCTATGGCTACACCTTC. Translated, it gives CASTTTGLYGYTF.

The chain employs TRBV18 and TRBJ2-3, with D tentatively TRBD2 (5 bases). V was clipped by 3 bases and J by 1 base, with 14 bases between them. Looked up from germline, CDR1 is KGHSH and CDR2 is LQKENI. The CDR3 spans 16 residues. CDR3 DNA sequence: TGTGCCAGCTCACCCCTGACCTCGAGGGGCACAGATACGCAGTATTTT. This sequence encodes CASSPLTSRGTDTQYF.

Details on this clone: This may come from a read error, since a much larger clone is one base off. This same CDR3 is encoded by further DNA sequences in the sample. The chain employs TRBV12-5 and TRBJ1-2; D is ambiguous. There are 11 residues in the CDR3. Trimming stripped 6 bases from V and 2 bases from J, with 4 bases between. Per the germline V gene, CDR1 is LGHNT and CDR2 is FRNRAP. CDR3: CASGLNYGYTF. The DNA of the CDR3 is TGTGCTAGTGGGTTGAACTATGGCTACACCTTC.

This clone was counted at least ten times. One end of the junction fails to match germline, which may point to a read error. Other nucleotide sequences from this sample produce the same CDR3. This chain joins TRBV30 and TRBJ1-2; a possible D gene is TRBD1 (5 bases). CDR1 and CDR2 from the germline V gene are GTSNPN and SVGIG (reference sequence). This CDR3 region has 14 residues. The CDR3, as DNA: TGTGCCGGGAGGCCGGGGCTGGCCGGGGGTGGCTACACCTTC. It is translated as CAGRPGLAGGGYTF. Supplemented by reference TRBV30 and TRBJ1-2, the full variable domain reads SQTIHQWPATLVQPVGSPLSLECTVEGTSNPNLYWYRQAAGRGLQLLFYSVGIGQISSEVPQNLSASRPQDRQFILSSKKLLLSDSGFYLCAGRPGLAGGGYTFGSGTRLTVV.

In this sample, this clone turned up a few times. The V call is TRBV4-3, the J call TRBJ1-6; no firm D call. The V gene's germline CDR1 is LGHNA and CDR2 YSLEER. CDR3 size: 15 residues. V lost 1 base, J lost 9 bases, and 13 bases lay in between. CDR3 residues: CASSQGSPPGSPLHF. The CDR3 DNA follows: TGCGCCAGCAGCCAAGGATCGCCTCCTGGTTCACCCCTCCACTTT.

The chain is built from TRBV11-2 and TRBJ2-3; a weak D match, TRBD2 (5 bases). V was cut by 0 bases and J by 2 bases, with 9 bases left in between. This CDR3 is 15 amino acids long. CDR1 and CDR2 (germline): SGHAT, FQNNGV. CDR3 nucleotide sequence: TGTGCCAGCAGCTTAGACCGAGGGCTCACAGATACGCAGTATTTT. Protein: CASSLDRGLTDTQYF.

V usage is TRBV6-5 and J usage is TRBJ2-5, with TRBD1 matching 8 bases. CDR1 is MNHEY, CDR2 SVGAGI, per germline. The CDR3 spans 13 residues. Germline trimming cut 7 bases from V and 4 bases from J; bases unmatched to any gene: 5. The CDR3 region is CASIRTGRETQYF. As DNA, the CDR3 is TGTGCCAGCATACGGACAGGGAGAGAGACCCAGTACTTC.

This clone was picked up a small number of times. The chain uses TRBV12-5 and TRBJ1-5; TRBD1 aligns across 10 bases. CDR1 is LGHNT, CDR2 FRNRAP, per germline. The CDR3 is 21 amino acids. V lost 5 bases, J lost 0 bases, and 19 bases stayed unmatched. The CDR3 DNA is TGTGCTAGTGGTGCGTTCTTCTCAACCGGGACAGGGGTCGATAGCAATCAGCCCCAGCATTTT. Translated: CASGAFFSTGTGVDSNQPQHF.

This clone appeared a few times. The likely explanation is a read error, given a far larger clone one base away. V and J are TRBV6-5 and TRBJ1-2; TRBD1 matches 8 bases. The CDR3 sequence is 15 residues long. Germline CDR1 is MNHEY and CDR2 is SVGAGI. CDR3 DNA sequence: TGTGCCTGCAGTTACTTTCGGACAGGGATCTATGGCTACACCTTC. Protein: CACSYFRTGIYGYTF.

By share, this clone ranks as medium-sized. The rearrangement joins TRBV10-3 to TRBJ2-7, with 11 bases aligning to TRBD2. J was trimmed by 0 bases and V by 6 bases; bases with no gene match: 1. The CDR3 consists of 14 residues. CDR1 is ENHRY, CDR2 SYGVKD, per germline. This CDR3 is CAISGTSGSYEQYF. For the CDR3, the DNA is TGTGCCATCAGCGGGACTAGCGGCTCCTACGAGCAGTACTTC.

For this clone: Given a far larger clone just one base away, this is likely a sequencing read error. This chain links TRBV10-3 with TRBJ2-3; D is unresolved. This CDR3 has 13 amino acids. From germline, CDR1 is ENHRY and CDR2 SYGVKD. Trimming removed 4 bases at V and 0 bases at J, with 5 bases between. CDR3 loop: CAISVTSTDTQYF. The CDR3 nucleotides read TGTGCCATCAGTGTGACTAGCACAGATACGCAGTATTTT.

V usage is TRBV12-5 and J usage is TRBJ1-6; D uncertain. CDR3 length: 18 residues. V shed 1 base and J shed 6 bases, with 19 bases lying between them. CDR1 and CDR2 from the germline V gene are LGHNT and FRNRAP. The CDR3 spells CASGLGSKEGGVNSPLHF. In DNA, the CDR3 is TGTGCTAGTGGTTTGGGATCCAAAGAGGGTGGTGTTAATTCACCCCTCCACTTT. The full variable domain, completed using reference TRBV12-5 and TRBJ1-6, is DARVTQTPRHKVTEMGQEVTMRCQPILGHNTVFWYRQTMMQGLELLAYFRNRAPLDDSGMPKDRFSAEMPDATLATLKIQPSEPRDSAVYFCASGLGSKEGGVNSPLHFGNGTRLTVT.